The sequence of this T cell receptor beta chain was determined in a study of identical twins. This clonotype has a handful of counts. Its matching antigen is unknown. The CDR3 loop spans 14 amino acids. Germline-derived CDR1 and CDR2 are DFQATT and SNEGSKA (reference sequence). V lost 6 bases and J 1 base, leaving 15 bases between the germline ends. MiXCR was run by TCRdb on the 5' RACE reads, yielding one entry per CDR3 protein. Of a few hundred thousand distinct CDR3 sequences in the sample, roughly an eighth are singletons; the top ten hold approximately 0.98%. Study-level results: Findings depended on cross-sectional statistics rather than tracking the same donors.

These data also formed part of another study, on yellow fever vaccine responses in identical twins.

This chain joins TRBV20-1 and TRBJ2-5, with a weak D call TRBD1 (6 bases). The sequence was collected from a woman aged 18-29 years in good health. The sequencing sample was made of CD4+ T cells sorted from blood. The CDR3 coding sequence is TGCAGTGCCGACTCGGGACAAATCCAAGAGACCCAGTACTTC. Translation: CSADSGQIQETQYF.